The TCR beta chain described here comes from a study of cytomegalovirus exposure and HLA in healthy donors. TCRdb's table, derived via immunoSEQ multiplex PCR, lists solely in-frame clones and lacks some. The data hold more than 90,000 clones, with about 82% observed a single time. The material sequenced was PBMCs. The TCR originated in a man younger than 30 in good health and CMV-seronegative.

The CDR3 sequence is CASSLDRGESEAFF. CDR3 in DNA: TGTGCCAGCAGCTTAGATCGGGGGGAAAGTGAAGCTTTCTTT. The rearrangement links TRBV11-3 to TRBJ1-1; tentatively, D is TRBD1 (5 bases). The V and J ends lost 0 bases and 7 bases respectively, with 12 bases between them. CDR3 length equals 14 residues. Germline V gene data show CDR1 as SGHNT and CDR2 as YENEEA. The full variable domain, rest sourced from reference TRBV11-3 and TRBJ1-1, is EAGVVQSPRYKIIEKKQPVAFWCNPISGHNTLYWYLQNLGQGPELLIRYENEEAVDDSQLPKDRFSAERLKGVDSTLKIQPAELGDSAVYLCASSLDRGESEAFFGQGTRLTVV.